This T cell receptor beta chain originates from a study of tissue T cells after allogeneic stem cell transplantation. Regarding this clone: Gene names and germline refer to mouse.

The repertoire was sequenced with immunoSEQ multiplex PCR; TCRdb's copy has only in-frame clones and lacks some. Of around 50,000 clones in the sample, around 70% were seen once. The sequence came from a pool of C57BL/6 mice in good health. Sequences were obtained from sorted cells pooled from one or two spleens.

Here the CDR3 reads CAWSLLDQDTQYF. The sequenced CDR3 bases are TGTGCCTGGAGTCTGCTGGACCAAGACACCCAGTAC. The chain joins TRBV31 to TRBJ2-5; no firm D call. Sequencing ends 1 residue short of the CDR3 end; the germline J gene provides the rest. V was pared by 0 bases and J by 1 base, with 5 bases between. CDR1 and CDR2 from the germline V gene are GKSSPN and SITVG. The CDR3 runs to 13 residues.